This record looks at one T cell receptor beta chain sequence and its context. V shed 4 bases and J 0 bases; nucleotides not matched to a gene: 8. CDR3 size: 17 residues. Per the germline V gene, CDR1 is KGHDR and CDR2 is SFDVKD. RNA was extracted with the RNeasy kit, and a quantity of about 0.45 to 1 ug was reverse transcribed using random hexamers. TCRdb ran MiXCR on the immunoSEQ multiplex PCR reads and lists one entry per CDR3 protein. The sample carries 100,000 to 150,000 distinct CDR3 sequences, around 94% recorded once. These data belong to a study of CD8 T cells in Susac syndrome. The receptor was derived from a human donor with Susac syndrome. The chain has TRBV24-1 and TRBJ2-1; 7 bases line up with TRBD2. Sequenced material: CD8+ T cells from PBMCs. The CDR3 reads CATSDPLAGDSYNEQFF. For the CDR3, the DNA is TGTGCCACCAGTGACCCTTTGGCGGGGGACTCCTACAATGAGCAGTTCTTC.